The entry below gives a single TCR beta chain sequence along with its context. V was trimmed by 0 bases and J by 4 bases, leaving 12 bases between them. This CDR3 has 15 amino acids. Germline V gene lookup returns CDR1 KGHSH and CDR2 LQKENI. This entry comes from a study of cytotoxic CD8 clonotypes in ibrutinib-treated CLL. The overall study: Among the patients, roughly ten presented as relapsed/refractory and about 16 as treatment-naive; approximately 17 showed unmutated IGHV.

Sequencing was designed to attain a depth spanning 1 in 200,000 to 1 in 1 million T cells. Data came from immunoSEQ multiplex PCR; TCRdb stores just in-frame clones and leaves some out. Of 150,000 to 200,000 clones in the sample, 70% to 85% were seen once. The chain employs TRBV18 and TRBJ1-2; TRBD1 is a possible D gene (5 bases). The sample was PBMCs, taken after 12 months of ibrutinib treatment. The clonotype was recovered from a human donor with chronic lymphocytic leukemia. Here the CDR3 reads CASSPPGRGPYGYTF. CDR3 nucleotide sequence: TGTGCCAGCTCACCACCGGGGAGGGGTCCCTATGGCTACACCTTC.